This TCR beta chain was retrieved from a study of T-cell reconstitution after alpha-beta-depleted transplantation in children. Whole-study results and caveats: Surviving recipient T cells and thymic progenitors accounted for the high day-60 TCRbeta diversity observed in some patients. It was newly produced T cells that mostly accounted for T-cell counts and diversity one year after transplant. The origin of alpha-beta T cells about two months after transplant was reportedly several hundred expanded graft clones.

The table lists this clonotype with many counts. The antigen remains unidentified. Researchers prepared the TCRbeta library using unique molecular identifiers, the study reports. From the PCR reads, TCRdb called clonotypes with MiXCR, one entry per CDR3 protein. The sample yields 450,000 to 600,000 distinct CDR3 sequences, roughly a tenth seen once. V was shortened by 3 bases and J by 7 bases, with 22 bases between the two germline ends. Germline values: CDR1 DFQATT, CDR2 SNEGSKA (reference sequence). The CDR3 runs 16 residues. This clonotype was obtained from a child aged 2 to 15 with inherited bone marrow failure, due to receive a stem cell transplant. The specimen comprised PBMCs, sampled before TCRalphabeta/CD19-depleted stem cell transplant. This chain connects TRBV20-1 to TRBJ2-4, with D possibly matching TRBD2 (5 bases). CDR3 loop: CSASSSPSSTKNIQYF. In DNA form, the CDR3 reads TGCAGTGCTAGTTCCTCCCCTTCTAGCACGAAGAACATTCAGTACTTC.